This T cell receptor beta chain was found in a study of blood T cell repertoires in COVID-19. About the research overall: The United States, Italy and Spain provided the acute and convalescent COVID-19 samples. T cells, B-cell-depleted T cells, or PBMCs supplied cDNA or gDNA.

V shed 0 bases and J shed 4 bases, with 7 bases lying between them. The CDR3 spans 13 residues. Germline CDR1 and CDR2: LGHDT and YNNKEL (reference sequence). TCRdb keeps only in-frame clones here, not all; method: immunoSEQ multiplex PCR. Altogether some 250,000 clones are present, just over 85% being singletons, with the ten largest covering 2% to 2.5%. The TCR originated in a man younger than 40 who had recovered from COVID-19. The sample was peripheral blood. The genes are TRBV3-1 (or the pseudogene TRBV3-2) and TRBJ2-7; D gene uncertain. CDR3 DNA: TGTGCCAGCAGCCAAGATACCGGTTACGAGCAGTACTTC. Translation: CASSQDTGYEQYF.